The T cell receptor beta chain under discussion was sequenced for a study of cytomegalovirus exposure and HLA in healthy donors. This clone came up a few times. Germline V CDR1 and CDR2: MDHEN, SYDVKM. With 5 bases clipped from V and 3 bases from J, the junction kept 5 bases outside the gene matches. This CDR3 is 15 amino acids long. The PCR ran on 60 Vbeta and 13 Jbeta primers. Generated by immunoSEQ multiplex PCR, the TCRdb table keeps only in-frame clones and is missing some. The table lists about 150,000 clones, 70% to 80% of them singletons. The sequence was collected from a man under 40 in good health and CMV-seropositive. Sequencing was done on a sample of PBMCs. This rearrangement joins TRBV28 to TRBJ1-2, with 11 bases identical to TRBD1. Here the CDR3 DNA reads TGTGCCAGCAGTCCCGGGACAGGGGGGGACTATGGCTACACCTTC. Translating it yields CASSPGTGGDYGYTF.